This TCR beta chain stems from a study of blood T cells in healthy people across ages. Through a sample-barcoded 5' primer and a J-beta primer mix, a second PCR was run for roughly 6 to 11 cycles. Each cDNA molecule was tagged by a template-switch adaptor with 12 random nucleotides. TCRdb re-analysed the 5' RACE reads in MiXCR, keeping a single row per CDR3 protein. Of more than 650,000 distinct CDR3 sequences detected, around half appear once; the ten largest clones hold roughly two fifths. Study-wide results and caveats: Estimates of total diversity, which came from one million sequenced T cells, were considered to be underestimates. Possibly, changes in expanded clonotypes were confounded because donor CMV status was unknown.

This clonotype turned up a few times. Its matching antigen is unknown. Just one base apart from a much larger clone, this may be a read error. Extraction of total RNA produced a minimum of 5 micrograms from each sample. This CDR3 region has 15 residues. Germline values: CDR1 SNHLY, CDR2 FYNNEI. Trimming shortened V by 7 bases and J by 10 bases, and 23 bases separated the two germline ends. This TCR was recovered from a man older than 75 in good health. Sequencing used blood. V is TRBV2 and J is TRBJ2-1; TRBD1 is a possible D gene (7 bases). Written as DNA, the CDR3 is TGTGCCAGCATCAGGGGGGCGGCAAGCTCCTACGAGCAGTTCTTC. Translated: CASIRGAASSYEQFF. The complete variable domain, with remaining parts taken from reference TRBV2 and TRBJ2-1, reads EPEVTQTPSHQVTQMGQEVILRCVPISNHLYFYWYRQILGQKVEFLVSFYNNEISEKSEIFDDQFSVERPDGSNFTLKIRSTKLEDSAMYFCASIRGAASSYEQFFGPGTRLTVL.